The T cell receptor (beta chain) described here comes from a study of cytomegalovirus exposure and HLA in healthy donors. Study-level points and caveats: Links to common viral pathogens appeared, in a later analysis, for several of the most significant clusters. Association with HLA alleles at 0.05 false discovery rate was found for around 17,000 TCR beta sequences in a later analysis.

Germline V gene lookup returns CDR1 MDHEN and CDR2 SYDVKM. The CDR3 runs to 14 residues. Trimming removed 7 bases at V and 1 base at J, with 13 bases between. A note on this clone: As yet, its antigen is unknown.

It was with 60 Vbeta and 13 Jbeta primers that the PCR ran. Repertoires were generated with immunoSEQ multiplex PCR, while TCRdb's copy carries only in-frame clones and drops some. Here the sample spans 130,000 to 150,000 clones, roughly 62% being singletons. Sequencing was carried out using PBMCs. The chain couples TRBV28 to TRBJ1-1, with D possibly matching TRBD1 (5 bases). The receptor was isolated from a man in his 60s in good health and CMV-seronegative. CDR3 loop: CASKVGVRNTEAFF. The CDR3 DNA reads TGTGCCAGCAAAGTAGGGGTTCGGAACACTGAAGCTTTCTTT.